The 17 T cell receptor beta chains in this list originate from one sample, sequenced in a study of shared clonotypes between healthy human individuals. Clones were read by immunoSEQ multiplex PCR, and TCRdb kept only the in-frame ones, dropping some. The sample has some 1,100,000 clones, around 78% seen once; the top ten hold 0.4% to 0.55%. The sample was memory CD4+ T cells from PBMCs. Stated subset: CD45RA-negative fraction. These receptors all come from a man between 18 and 29 years old in good health. Some clones in this sample may be carry-over from other donors' samples.

The chain combines TRBV13 with TRBJ2-7, with D perhaps given as TRBD1 or TRBD2 (5 bases each). V was pared by 5 bases and J by 3 bases, with 14 bases between. Per the germline V gene, CDR1 is PRHDT and CDR2 is FYEKMQ (reference sequence). This CDR3 comprises 14 residues. The CDR3 protein is CASSPRDDYYEQYF. For the CDR3, the DNA is TGTGCCAGCAGCCCCCGGGACGACTACTACGAGCAGTACTTC.

The chain uses TRBV7-2 and TRBJ1-1; D is perhaps TRBD1 (5 bases). This CDR3 is 14 amino acids long. Trimming left V 2 bases short and J 2 bases short, with 9 bases between. Germline assignment: CDR1 SGHTA and CDR2 FQGNSA. The CDR3 sequence: CASSLYWGNTEAFF. CDR3 in DNA: TGTGCCAGCAGCTTATATTGGGGCAACACTGAAGCTTTCTTT.

This chain joins TRBV6-6 and TRBJ1-5, with D possibly TRBD1 on 5 matching bases. The CDR3 is 14 residues long. Trimming cost V 5 bases and J 7 bases, with 15 bases left between them. Germline V CDR1 and CDR2: MNHNY, SVGAGI (reference sequence). The CDR3 DNA is TGTGCCAGCAGTCCCCAGGAGGGGCGGCAGCCCCAGCATTTT. Residues: CASSPQEGRQPQHF.

Notes on this clone: Different DNA sequences within this sample yield the same CDR3. J is TRBJ2-6 and V is TRBV5-1; D is unclear. Looked up from germline, CDR1 is SGHRS and CDR2 is YFSETQ. V shed 0 bases and J shed 0 bases, with 7 bases lying between them. There are 16 residues in the CDR3. CDR3 in amino acids: CASSLGALSGANVLTF. The CDR3 coding sequence is TGCGCCAGCAGCTTGGGGGCGCTCTCTGGGGCCAACGTCCTGACTTTC.

This CDR3 is CASSYSGRGRTEAFF. In DNA form, the CDR3 reads TGTGCCAGCAGTTACTCGGGCAGGGGGCGAACTGAAGCTTTCTTT. The chain employs TRBV6-6 and TRBJ1-1; 8 bases line up with TRBD1. Germline V lookup: CDR1 MNHNY, CDR2 SVGAGI (reference sequence). V shed 0 bases and J 5 bases; nucleotides not matched to a gene: 5. The CDR3 spans 15 residues.

The rearrangement links TRBV2 to TRBJ2-7; D may be TRBD1 (6 bases). The CDR3 is 14 amino acids. Between the trimmed V and J ends, which lost 6 bases and 3 bases, there was a span of 15 bases. Germline V gives CDR1 SNHLY, CDR2 FYNNEI. This CDR3 is CASRQGRVFYEQYF. In nucleotides, the CDR3 is TGTGCCAGCAGGCAGGGGCGCGTCTTCTACGAGCAGTACTTC.

The chain links TRBV7-9 to TRBJ2-7; 11 bases are a match to TRBD2. Germline assignment: CDR1 SEHNR and CDR2 FQNEAQ (reference sequence). The V gene end was trimmed by 7 bases and the J gene end by 4 bases; junction bases not matched to a gene: 3. This CDR3 comprises 13 residues. In nucleotides, the CDR3 is TGTGCCAGCAAACTAGCGGGAGCGTACGAGCAGTACTTC. It yields the protein CASKLAGAYEQYF.

The V call is TRBV7-8, the J call TRBJ2-5; D unresolved. V lost 6 bases to trimming and J lost 2 bases, with 25 bases between them. Germline V gives CDR1 SGHVS, CDR2 FQNEAQ. CDR3 length equals 18 residues. This CDR3 reads CASSGRYVDAKQQETQYF. CDR3 DNA sequence: TGTGCCAGCAGTGGCCGGTACGTGGACGCGAAACAACAAGAGACCCAGTACTTC.

Worth noting for this clone: Other DNA sequences within the sample encode an identical CDR3. V is TRBV5-1 and J is TRBJ2-1; 11 nucleotides line up with TRBD2. Germline assignment: CDR1 SGHRS and CDR2 YFSETQ. Losses at the gene ends were 0 bases for V and 6 bases for J; bases not matched to a gene: 2. The CDR3 sequence is 15 residues long. CDR3: CASSLALAGGNEQFF. CDR3 coding DNA: TGCGCCAGCAGCTTGGCGCTAGCGGGAGGCAATGAGCAGTTCTTC. Variable domain in full (rest from reference TRBV5-1 and TRBJ2-1): KAGVTQTPRYLIKTRGQQVTLSCSPISGHRSVSWYQQTPGQGLQFLFEYFSETQRNKGNFPGRFSGRQFSNSRSEMNVSTLELGDSALYLCASSLALAGGNEQFFGPGTRLTVL.

This chain links TRBV5-1 with TRBJ2-6; D call uncertain. The CDR3 is 14 residues long. With 4 bases removed from V and 4 bases from J, the gap between germline ends came to 9 bases. Germline-derived CDR1 and CDR2 are SGHRS and YFSETQ. CDR3 protein: CASSAYAGANVLTF. The CDR3 bases are TGCGCCAGCAGCGCTTATGCCGGGGCCAACGTCCTGACTTTC.

This rearrangement joins TRBV6-6 to TRBJ2-3; TRBD1 matches 9 bases. V lost 7 bases, J lost 3 bases, and 8 bases stayed unmatched. Germline CDR1 reads MNHNY; CDR2 reads SVGAGI (reference sequence). The CDR3 is 15 amino acids. Here the CDR3 reads CASILGQGITDTQYF. In DNA form, the CDR3 reads TGTGCCAGCATTCTCGGACAGGGGATAACAGATACGCAGTATTTT.

The sample holds one count of this clone. The V and J genes are TRBV9 and TRBJ2-1; possible D gene TRBD2, 5 bases. The CDR3 is made up of 15 amino acids. Trimming removed 4 bases from V and 0 bases from J, with 11 bases in between. CDR1 and CDR2 from the germline V gene are SGDLS and YYNGEE. CDR3 bases: TGTGCCAGCAGCACCGAGGGTTACTCCTACAATGAGCAGTTCTTC. Protein product: CASSTEGYSYNEQFF.

As for this clone: An end of the junction does not agree with germline; a read error may underlie this. V usage is TRBV19 and J usage is TRBJ2-1, with D possibly TRBD1 on 7 matching bases. The length of the CDR3 is 12 residues. Germline V CDR1 and CDR2: LNHDA, SQIVND (reference sequence). CDR3 coding DNA: TGTCCCAGGGGGGCTATCGAATGTGAGCAGTTCTTC. It encodes CPRGAIECEQFF. The full variable domain, rest sourced from reference TRBV19 and TRBJ2-1, is DGGITQSPKYLFRKEGQNVTLSCEQNLNHDAMYWYRQDPGQGLRLIYYSQIVNDFQKGDIAEGYSVSREKKESFPLTVTSAQKNPTAFYLCPRGAIECEQFFGPGTRLTVL.

The chain has TRBV9 and TRBJ2-7; tentative D call: TRBD2 (5 bases). The ends were cut back, 0 bases at V and 2 bases at J, with 18 bases in the middle. CDR1 and CDR2 from the germline V gene are SGDLS and YYNGEE. The length of the CDR3 is 17 residues. The CDR3 bases are TGTGCCAGCAGCGTAGGAGTCAGGTCAGGACTTCCCTACGAGCAGTACTTC. As protein: CASSVGVRSGLPYEQYF.

The chain recombines TRBV30 with TRBJ1-6, with TRBD1 matching over 7 bases. The CDR3 consists of 14 residues. CDR1 is GTSNPN and CDR2 is SVGIG in the germline V gene (reference sequence). Trimming took 2 bases from V and 10 from J; bases not matched to a gene: 8. The CDR3 region is CAWSMIRGESPLHF. The CDR3 DNA reads as TGTGCCTGGAGTATGATCAGGGGGGAGTCACCCCTCCACTTT.

The V call is TRBV27, the J call TRBJ2-3, with 7 bases aligning to TRBD2. Germline loops: CDR1 MNHEY, CDR2 SMNVEV (reference sequence). CDR3 size: 15 residues. The V segment lost 3 bases and the J segment 3 bases; nucleotides outside the gene matches: 6. The CDR3 spells CASSFREAPTDTQYF. In DNA form, the CDR3 reads TGTGCCAGCAGTTTTCGGGAGGCTCCTACAGATACGCAGTATTTT.

This clone occurred a few times. V gene TRBV5-1 combines with J gene TRBJ1-1; D not resolved. V was shortened by 2 bases and J by 3 bases, with 11 bases between the two germline ends. The germline V gene has CDR1 SGHRS and CDR2 YFSETQ. There are 14 residues in the CDR3. The CDR3 region is CASSFEGRDTEAFF. The CDR3 DNA is TGCGCCAGCAGCTTTGAGGGTCGGGACACTGAAGCTTTCTTT.